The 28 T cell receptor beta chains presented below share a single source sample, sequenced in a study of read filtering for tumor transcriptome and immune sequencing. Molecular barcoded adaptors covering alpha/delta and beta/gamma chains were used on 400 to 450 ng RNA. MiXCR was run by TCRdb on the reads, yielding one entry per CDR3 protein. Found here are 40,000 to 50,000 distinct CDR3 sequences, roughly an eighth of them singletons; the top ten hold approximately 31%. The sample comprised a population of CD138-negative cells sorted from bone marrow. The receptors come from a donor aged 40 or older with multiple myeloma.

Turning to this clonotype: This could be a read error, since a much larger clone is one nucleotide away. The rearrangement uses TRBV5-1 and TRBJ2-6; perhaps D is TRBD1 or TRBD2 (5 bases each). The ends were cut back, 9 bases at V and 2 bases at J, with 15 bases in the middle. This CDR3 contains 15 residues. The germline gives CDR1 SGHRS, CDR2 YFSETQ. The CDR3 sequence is CATGQGAAGANVLTF. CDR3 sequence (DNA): TGCGCCACCGGCCAGGGAGCTGCTGGGGCCAACGTCCTGACTTTC.

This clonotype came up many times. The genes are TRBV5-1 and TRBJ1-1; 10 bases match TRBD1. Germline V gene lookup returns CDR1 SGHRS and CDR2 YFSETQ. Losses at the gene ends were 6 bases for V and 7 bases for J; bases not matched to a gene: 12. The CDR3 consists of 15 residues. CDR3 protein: CASKEWTGGGVEAFF. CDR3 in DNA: TGCGCCAGCAAAGAATGGACAGGGGGTGGAGTTGAAGCTTTCTTT.

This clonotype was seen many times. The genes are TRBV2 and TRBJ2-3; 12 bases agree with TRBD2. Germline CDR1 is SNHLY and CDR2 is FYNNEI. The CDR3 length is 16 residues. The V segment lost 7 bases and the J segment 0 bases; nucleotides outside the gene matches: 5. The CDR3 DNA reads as TGTGCCAGCACTCGGACTAGCGGGGATAGCACAGATACGCAGTATTTT. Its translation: CASTRTSGDSTDTQYF.

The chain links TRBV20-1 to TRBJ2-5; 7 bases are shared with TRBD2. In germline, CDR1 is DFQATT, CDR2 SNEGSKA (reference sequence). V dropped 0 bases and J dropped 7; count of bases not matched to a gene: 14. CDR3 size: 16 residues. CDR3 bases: TGCAGTGCTAGAGATTTGGCTAGCGGCCCTCCAGGGACCCAGTACTTC. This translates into CSARDLASGPPGTQYF.

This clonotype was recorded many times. Written as DNA, the CDR3 is TGCGCCAGCAGCTATGACAGGGACAGAGACGGAAAACTGTTTTTT. Residues: CASSYDRDRDGKLFF. V gene TRBV4-3 combines with J gene TRBJ1-4; 7 bases are shared with TRBD1. V dropped 5 bases and J dropped 10; count of bases not matched to a gene: 13. The germline CDR1 and CDR2 sequences are LGHNA and YSLEER. This CDR3 has 15 amino acids.

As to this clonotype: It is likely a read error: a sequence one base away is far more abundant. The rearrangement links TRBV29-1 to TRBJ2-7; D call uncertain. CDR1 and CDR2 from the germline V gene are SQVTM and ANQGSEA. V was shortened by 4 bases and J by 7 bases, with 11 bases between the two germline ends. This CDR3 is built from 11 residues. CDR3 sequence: CSVGLGNEQYF. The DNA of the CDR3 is TGCAGCGTTGGACTTGGGAATGAGCAGTACTTC.

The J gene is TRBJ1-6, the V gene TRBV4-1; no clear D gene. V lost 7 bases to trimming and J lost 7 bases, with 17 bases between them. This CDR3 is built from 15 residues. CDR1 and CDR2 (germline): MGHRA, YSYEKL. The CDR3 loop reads CASTRNRYGNSPLHF. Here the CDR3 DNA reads TGCGCCAGCACCCGTAATCGGTACGGGAATTCACCCCTCCACTTT.

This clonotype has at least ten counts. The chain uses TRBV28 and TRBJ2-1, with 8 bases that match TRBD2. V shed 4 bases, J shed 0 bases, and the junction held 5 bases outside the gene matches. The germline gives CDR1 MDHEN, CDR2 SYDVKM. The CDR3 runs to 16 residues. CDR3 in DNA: TGTGCCAGCAGTTCGACACTAGCGGACTCCTACAATGAGCAGTTCTTC. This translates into CASSSTLADSYNEQFF. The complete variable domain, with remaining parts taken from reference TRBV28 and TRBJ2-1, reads DVKVTQSSRYLVKRTGEKVFLECVQDMDHENMFWYRQDPGLGLRLIYFSYDVKMKEKGDIPEGYSVSREKKERFSLILESASTNQTSMYLCASSSTLADSYNEQFFGPGTRLTVL.

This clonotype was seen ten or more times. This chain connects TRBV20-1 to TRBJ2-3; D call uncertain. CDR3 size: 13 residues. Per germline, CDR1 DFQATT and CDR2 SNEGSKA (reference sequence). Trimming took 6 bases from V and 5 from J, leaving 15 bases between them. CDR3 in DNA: TGCAGTGCGGCCAGTCTTGTTGGAGATACGCAGTATTTT. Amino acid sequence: CSAASLVGDTQYF.

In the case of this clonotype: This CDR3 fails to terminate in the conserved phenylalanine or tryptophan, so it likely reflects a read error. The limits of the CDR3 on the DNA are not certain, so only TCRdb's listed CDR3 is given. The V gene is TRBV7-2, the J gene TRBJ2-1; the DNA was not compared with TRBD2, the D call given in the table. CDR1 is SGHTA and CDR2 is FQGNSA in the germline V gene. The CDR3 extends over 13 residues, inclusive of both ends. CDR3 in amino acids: CASSFGSSNEQIC.

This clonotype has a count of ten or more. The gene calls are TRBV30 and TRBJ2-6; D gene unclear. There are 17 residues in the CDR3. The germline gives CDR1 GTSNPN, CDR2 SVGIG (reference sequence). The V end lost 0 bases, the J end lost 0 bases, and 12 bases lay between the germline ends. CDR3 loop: CAWSVLGLDSGANVLTF. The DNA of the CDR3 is TGTGCCTGGAGTGTATTGGGTCTGGACTCTGGGGCCAACGTCCTGACTTTC. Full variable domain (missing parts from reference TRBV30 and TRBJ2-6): SQTIHQWPATLVQPVGSPLSLECTVEGTSNPNLYWYRQAAGRGLQLLFYSVGIGQISSEVPQNLSASRPQDRQFILSSKKLLLSDSGFYLCAWSVLGLDSGANVLTFGAGSRLTVL.

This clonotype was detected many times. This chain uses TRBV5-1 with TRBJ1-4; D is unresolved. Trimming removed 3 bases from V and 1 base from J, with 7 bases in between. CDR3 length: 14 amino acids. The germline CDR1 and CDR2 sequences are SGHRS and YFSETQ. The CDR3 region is CASSSTVTNEKLFF. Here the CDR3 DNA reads TGCGCCAGCAGCTCGACGGTAACTAATGAAAAACTGTTTTTT.

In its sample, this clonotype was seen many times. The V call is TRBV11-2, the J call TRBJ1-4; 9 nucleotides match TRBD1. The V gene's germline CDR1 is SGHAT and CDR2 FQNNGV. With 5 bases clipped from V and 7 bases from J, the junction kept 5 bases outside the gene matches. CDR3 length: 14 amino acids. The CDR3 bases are TGTGCCAGCAGCACGGACAGGGGACGTGAAAAACTGTTTTTT. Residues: CASSTDRGREKLFF.

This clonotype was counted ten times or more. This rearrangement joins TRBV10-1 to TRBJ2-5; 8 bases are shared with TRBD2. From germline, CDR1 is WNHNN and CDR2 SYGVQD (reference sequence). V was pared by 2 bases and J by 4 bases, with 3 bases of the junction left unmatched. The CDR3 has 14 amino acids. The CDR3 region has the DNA TGCGCCAGCAGTGAGGGTCTAGCGGGAGAGACCCAGTACTTC. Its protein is CASSEGLAGETQYF.

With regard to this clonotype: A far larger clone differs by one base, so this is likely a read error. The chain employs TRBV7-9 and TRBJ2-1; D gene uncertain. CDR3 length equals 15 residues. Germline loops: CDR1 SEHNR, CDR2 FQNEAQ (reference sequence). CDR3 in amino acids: CTSSLSSLGGYEQFF. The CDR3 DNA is TGTACCAGCAGCTTATCGTCTTTAGGCGGCTATGAGCAGTTCTTC. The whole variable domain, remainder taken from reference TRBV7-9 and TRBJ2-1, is DTGVSQNPRHKITKRGQNVTFRCDPISEHNRLYWYRQTLGQGPEFLTYFQNEAQLEKSRLLSDRFSAERPKGSFSTLEIQRTEQGDSAMYLCTSSLSSLGGYEQFFGPGTRLTVL.

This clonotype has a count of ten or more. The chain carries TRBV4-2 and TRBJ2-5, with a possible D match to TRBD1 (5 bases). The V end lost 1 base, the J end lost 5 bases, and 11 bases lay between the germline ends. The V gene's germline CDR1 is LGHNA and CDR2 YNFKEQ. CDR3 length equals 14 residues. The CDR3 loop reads CASSQAREGETQYF. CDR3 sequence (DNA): TGTGCCAGCAGCCAAGCCAGGGAAGGGGAGACCCAGTACTTC.

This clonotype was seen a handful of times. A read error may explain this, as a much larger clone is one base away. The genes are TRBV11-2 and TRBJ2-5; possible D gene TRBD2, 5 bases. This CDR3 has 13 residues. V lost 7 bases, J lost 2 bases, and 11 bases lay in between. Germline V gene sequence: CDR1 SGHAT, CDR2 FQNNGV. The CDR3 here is CASTLRRQETQYF. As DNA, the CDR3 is TGTGCCAGCACCCTAAGGAGGCAAGAGACCCAGTACTTC.

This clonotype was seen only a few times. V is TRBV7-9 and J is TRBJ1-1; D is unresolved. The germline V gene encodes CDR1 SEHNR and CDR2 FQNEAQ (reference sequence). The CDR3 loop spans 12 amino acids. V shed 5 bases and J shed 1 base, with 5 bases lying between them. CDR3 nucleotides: TGTGCCAGCAGCATTCCGAACACTGAAGCTTTCTTT. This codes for CASSIPNTEAFF.

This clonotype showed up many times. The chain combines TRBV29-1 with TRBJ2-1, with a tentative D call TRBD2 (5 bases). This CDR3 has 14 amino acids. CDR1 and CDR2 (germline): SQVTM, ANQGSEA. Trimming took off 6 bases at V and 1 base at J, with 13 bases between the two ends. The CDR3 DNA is TGCAGCGTCGGTGAGAGCGGATCCTACAATGAGCAGTTCTTC. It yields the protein CSVGESGSYNEQFF.

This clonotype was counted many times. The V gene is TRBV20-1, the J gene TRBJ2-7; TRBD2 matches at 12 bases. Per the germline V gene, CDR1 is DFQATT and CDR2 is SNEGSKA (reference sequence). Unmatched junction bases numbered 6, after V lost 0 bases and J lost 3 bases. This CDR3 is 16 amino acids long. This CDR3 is CSARDPPSGRDYEQYF. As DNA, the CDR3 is TGCAGTGCTAGAGACCCCCCTAGCGGGAGGGACTACGAGCAGTACTTC.

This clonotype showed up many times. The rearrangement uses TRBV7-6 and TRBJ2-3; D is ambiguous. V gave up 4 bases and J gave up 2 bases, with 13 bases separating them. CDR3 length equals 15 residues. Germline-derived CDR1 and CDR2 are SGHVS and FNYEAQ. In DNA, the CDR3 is TGTGCCAGCAGCTCCAGGCAGAGTTCCACAGATACGCAGTATTTT. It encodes CASSSRQSSTDTQYF. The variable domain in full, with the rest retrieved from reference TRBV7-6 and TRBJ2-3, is GAGVSQSPRYKVTKRGQDVALRCDPISGHVSLYWYRQALGQGPEFLTYFNYEAQQDKSGLPNDRFSAERPEGSISTLTIQRTEQRDSAMYRCASSSRQSSTDTQYFGPGTRLTVL.

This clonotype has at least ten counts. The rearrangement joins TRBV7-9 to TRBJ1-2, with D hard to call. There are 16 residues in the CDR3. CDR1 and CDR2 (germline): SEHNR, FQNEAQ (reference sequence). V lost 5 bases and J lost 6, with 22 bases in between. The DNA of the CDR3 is TGTGCCAGCAGCACCCTAGAGGGTCCGGGGTTTCATGGCTACACCTTC. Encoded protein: CASSTLEGPGFHGYTF.

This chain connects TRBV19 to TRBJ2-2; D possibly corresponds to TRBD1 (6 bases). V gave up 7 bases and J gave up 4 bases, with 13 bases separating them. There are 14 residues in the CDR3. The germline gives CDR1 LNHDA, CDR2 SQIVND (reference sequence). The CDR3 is CASTPGVSTGELFF. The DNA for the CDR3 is TGTGCCAGTACCCCAGGGGTATCCACCGGGGAGCTGTTTTTT. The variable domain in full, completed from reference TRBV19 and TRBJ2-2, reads DGGITQSPKYLFRKEGQNVTLSCEQNLNHDAMYWYRQDPGQGLRLIYYSQIVNDFQKGDIAEGYSVSREKKESFPLTVTSAQKNPTAFYLCASTPGVSTGELFFGEGSRLTVL.

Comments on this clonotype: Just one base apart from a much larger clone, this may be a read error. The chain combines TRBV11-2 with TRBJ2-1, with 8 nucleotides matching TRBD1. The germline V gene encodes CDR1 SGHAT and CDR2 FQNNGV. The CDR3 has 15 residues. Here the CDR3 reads CASSPSTGVYNGQFF. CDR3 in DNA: TGTGCCAGCAGCCCCTCGACAGGGGTCTACAATGGGCAGTTCTTC.

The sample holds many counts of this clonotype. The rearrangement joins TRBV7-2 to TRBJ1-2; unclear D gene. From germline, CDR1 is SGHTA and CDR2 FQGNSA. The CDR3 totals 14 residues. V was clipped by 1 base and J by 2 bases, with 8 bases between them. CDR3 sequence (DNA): TGTGCCAGCAGCTTAGTTACAACCAACTATGGCTACACCTTC. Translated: CASSLVTTNYGYTF. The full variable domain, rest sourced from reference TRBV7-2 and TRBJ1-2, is GAGVSQSPSNKVTEKGKDVELRCDPISGHTALYWYRQSLGQGLEFLIYFQGNSAPDKSGLPSDRFSAERTGGSVSTLTIQRTQQEDSAVYLCASSLVTTNYGYTFGSGTRLTVV.

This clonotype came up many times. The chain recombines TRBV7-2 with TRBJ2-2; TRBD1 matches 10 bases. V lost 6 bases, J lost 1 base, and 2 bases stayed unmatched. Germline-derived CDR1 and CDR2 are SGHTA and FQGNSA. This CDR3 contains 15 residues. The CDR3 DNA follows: TGTGCCAGCAGTTGGACAGGGGGGAACACCGGGGAGCTGTTTTTT. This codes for CASSWTGGNTGELFF.

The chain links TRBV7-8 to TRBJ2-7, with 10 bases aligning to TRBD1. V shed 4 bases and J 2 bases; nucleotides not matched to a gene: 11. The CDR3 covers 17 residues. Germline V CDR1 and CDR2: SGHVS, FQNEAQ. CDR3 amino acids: CASSSPGTGEVAYEQYF. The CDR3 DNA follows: TGTGCCAGCAGCTCCCCCGGGACAGGGGAAGTGGCCTACGAGCAGTACTTC.

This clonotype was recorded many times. CDR3 in amino acids: CASSLGDFTDTQYF. CDR3 nucleotides: TGCGCCAGCAGCTTGGGGGACTTCACAGATACGCAGTATTTT. J is TRBJ2-3 and V is TRBV5-1; a weak D match, TRBD2 (6 bases). V dropped 0 bases and J dropped 2 bases, with 7 bases sitting between them. The CDR3 length is 14 residues. From germline, CDR1 is SGHRS and CDR2 YFSETQ.